One and the same sample provided the 7 T cell receptor beta chains below, sequenced in a study of molecular identifiers for immune sequencing clone quantification (dated by TCRdb to the late 2010s). Library prep was done by PCR. The sequencer was a NextSeq 500. TCRdb ran its own pipeline on the public reads, namely fastp trimming at Q25 and MiXCR clone calling, and kept in-frame beta chains. Rows are combined by CDR3 protein, so each entry shows the most common genes and DNA. Counted in this sample were 460,000 or so distinct CDR3 sequences; approximately 25% of them appeared once. The biggest ten clones account for roughly 0.77% of the sample. Sequencing used naive CD8+ T cells from blood, with Jurkat cell RNA spiked in. The cell subset or site label, as the study defines it: FACS-sorted CD8+CD4-CCR7+CD45RA+ naive T cells. The receptor source for this set is a human donor in good health. Some libraries in this study had Jurkat cell RNA spiked in.

This clonotype appeared a few times. The chain combines TRBV20-1 with TRBJ2-7; either TRBD1 or TRBD2 may fit D (6 bases each). Trimming removed 2 bases at V and 1 base at J, with 12 bases between. Germline loops: CDR1 DFQATT, CDR2 SNEGSKA (reference sequence). The CDR3 is made up of 14 amino acids. As DNA, the CDR3 is TGCAGTGCTAGACCGACAGGACTATCCTACGAGCAGTACTTC. It codes for CSARPTGLSYEQYF.

This clonotype was observed a handful of times. This chain connects TRBV20-1 to TRBJ2-3; TRBD1 matches at 11 bases. The CDR3 is made up of 14 amino acids. Germline-derived CDR1 and CDR2 are DFQATT and SNEGSKA (reference sequence). Trimming at V came to 1 base and at J to 6 bases, leaving 3 bases not matched to a gene. In DNA, the CDR3 is TGCAGTGCTAGAGGGGGGACAGGGGGTGATACGCAGTATTTT. Protein: CSARGGTGGDTQYF.

The V gene is TRBV2, the J gene TRBJ1-5; a possible D gene is TRBD1 (5 bases). This CDR3 region has 14 residues. Germline CDR1 SNHLY, CDR2 FYNNEI. V was shortened by 7 bases and J by 1 base, with 11 bases between the two germline ends. CDR3 in amino acids: CASNLWDSNQPQHF. DNA of the CDR3: TGTGCCAGCAACCTTTGGGACAGCAATCAGCCCCAGCATTTT.

To note about this clonotype: A read error may produce the germline difference seen at one junction end. The genes are TRBV28 and TRBJ1-1; 9 bases match TRBD1. Per the germline V gene, CDR1 is MDHEN and CDR2 is SYDVKM. The CDR3 has 14 amino acids. The CDR3 is CASSYRGLNAEAFF. The DNA of the CDR3 is TGTGCCAGCAGTTACAGGGGGCTGAACGCTGAAGCTTTCTTT.

This clonotype was counted between two and nine times. V usage is TRBV7-9 and J usage is TRBJ2-1; 12 nucleotides agree with TRBD1. Germline CDR1 and CDR2: SEHNR and FQNEAQ (reference sequence). V shed 3 bases, J shed 5 bases, and the junction held 2 bases outside the gene matches. CDR3 length: 15 residues. The CDR3 region has the DNA TGTGCCAGCAGCTTGGGACAGGGGGCCGACAATGAGCAGTTCTTC. It specifies CASSLGQGADNEQFF.

A remark on this clonotype: It may be a read error: a sequence one base away is much more abundant. J is TRBJ1-5 and V is TRBV4-1; no reliable D call. The germline CDR1 and CDR2 sequences are MGHRA and YSYEKL. The CDR3 has 14 amino acids. V shed 1 base and J shed 5 bases, with 9 bases lying between them. The chain's CDR3 is CASSQVVEDQPQHF. In DNA form, the CDR3 reads TGCGCCAGCAGCCAAGTTGTAGAGGATCAGCCCCAGCATTTT.

This clonotype has more than one count but fewer than ten. The V gene is TRBV21-1, the J gene TRBJ2-5; TRBD1, the D gene given by the table, was not confirmed from the DNA. TRBV21-1 is classified as a pseudogene. The CDR3 has 15 residues. CDR3 residues: CASTPRGPSQETQYF. CDR3 DNA sequence: TGTGCCAGCACACCTAGGGGGCCGTCACAAGAGACCCAGTACTTC.